The clone carrying this T cell receptor beta chain has a count of ten or more. The antigen is undetermined. The data were taken from a study of CD8 T cells in ankylosing spondylitis. The V gene end was trimmed by 1 base and the J gene end by 7 bases; junction bases not matched to a gene: 7. CDR3 length: 14 residues. Looked up from germline, CDR1 is SGDLS and CDR2 is YYNGEE. Study-wide results and limits: In reactive arthritis synovial fluid and blood, some motif variants had been reported before. Apparently characteristic of ankylosing spondylitis blood was a TCR beta motif (about 8 highly homologous variants). It was reported that disease-linked clones were significantly enriched in matched ankylosing spondylitis synovial fluid. Disease-linked clones proved CD8+ and comparatively uncommon in peripheral blood.

TCRdb reprocessed the 5' RACE reads via MiXCR and lists one record per CDR3 protein. Among fewer than 30,000 distinct CDR3 sequences listed, about 2.6% were seen once. This chain connects TRBV9 to TRBJ1-2; 7 positions agree with TRBD1. The receptor was derived from a female donor with ankylosing spondylitis or in good health (not recorded which). Sequencing input: blood, either unsorted or a sorted T cell fraction (not recorded which). CDR3 loop: CASSVTEGARGYTF. The DNA of the CDR3 is TGTGCCAGCAGCGTAACTGAGGGGGCGCGTGGCTACACCTTC.